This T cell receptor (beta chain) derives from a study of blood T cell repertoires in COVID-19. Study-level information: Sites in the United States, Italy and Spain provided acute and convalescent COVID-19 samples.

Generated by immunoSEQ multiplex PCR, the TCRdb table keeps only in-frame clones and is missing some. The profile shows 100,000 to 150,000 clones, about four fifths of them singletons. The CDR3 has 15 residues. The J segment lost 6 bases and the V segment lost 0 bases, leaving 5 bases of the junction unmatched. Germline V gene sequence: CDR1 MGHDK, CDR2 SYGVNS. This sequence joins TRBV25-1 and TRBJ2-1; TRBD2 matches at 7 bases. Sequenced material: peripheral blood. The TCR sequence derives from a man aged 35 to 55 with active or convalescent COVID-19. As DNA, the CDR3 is TGTGCCAGCAGTGAATACGCGACTAGCACCAATGAGCAGTTCTTC. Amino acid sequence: CASSEYATSTNEQFF.